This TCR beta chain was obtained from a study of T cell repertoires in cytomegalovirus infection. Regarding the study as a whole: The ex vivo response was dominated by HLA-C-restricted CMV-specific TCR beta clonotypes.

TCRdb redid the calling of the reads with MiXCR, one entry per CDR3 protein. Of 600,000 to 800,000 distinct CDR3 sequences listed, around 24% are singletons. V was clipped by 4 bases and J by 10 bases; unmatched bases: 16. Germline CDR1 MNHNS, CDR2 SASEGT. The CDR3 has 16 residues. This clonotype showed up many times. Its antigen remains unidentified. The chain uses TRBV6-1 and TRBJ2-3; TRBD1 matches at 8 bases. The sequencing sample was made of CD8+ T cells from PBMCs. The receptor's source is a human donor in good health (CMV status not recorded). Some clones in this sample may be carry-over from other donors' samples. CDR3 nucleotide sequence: TGTGCCAGCAGTGTATCACCCCGGGACAGGTTATTGGCGCAGTATTTT. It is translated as CASSVSPRDRLLAQYF.